This T cell receptor beta chain was identified during a study of PD-1 blockade in classical Hodgkin lymphoma (TCRdb year 2020). General notes on the study: Nivolumab dosing was 3 mg/kg intravenously every 2 weeks, continuing until either disease progression or unacceptable toxicity. The study used CyTOF and TCR beta sequencing to define a peripheral blood immune signature of response to PD-1 blockade in classical Hodgkin lymphoma. What the research found in general, with its limitations: Baseline TCR diversity was reported to be lower in newly diagnosed patients than in healthy donors and to be lower still in relapsed/refractory patients. Baseline diversity similar to that of newly diagnosed patients was observed in trial patients achieving complete response, whereas significantly lower diversity was observed in partial responders and progressors. Lower diversity was seen in patients whose nivolumab began less than 1 year after ASCT, and these patients were left out of later analyses so that immune reconstitution would not confound the results. A significant rise by C4D1 was seen in CD4+ but not CD8+ TCR diversity (p=0.0027 vs p=0.16), with the rise being most apparent in complete responders (p=0.02). Only a single clinical trial cohort was studied, and what caused the repertoire differences, possibly disease activity or prior therapy, remained undefined.

A note on this clone: Its antigen is not yet known. Per-nucleotide qualities are absent, and no much larger clonotype sits a single base away.

The CDR3 sequence holds 16 residues, the cysteine and phenylalanine included. Only CDR3 DNA remains: 48 bases, in frame from the first base. The V end gives up 3 bases and the J end 6 bases, leaving 5 bases in the junction not matched to a gene. As encoded in the germline V gene, CDR1 is MDHEN while CDR2 is SYDVKM. Reading the label with the study, this specimen's time point is: cycle 1 day 1 (C1D1), immediately before nivolumab initiation. Every trial patient had relapsed after autologous stem cell transplantation, and cohorts A, B and C differed in prior brentuximab vedotin exposure. The trial cohort was composed of about 58 patients with relapsed/refractory classical Hodgkin lymphoma, for whom complete response, partial response or progressive disease was recorded as best overall response. Trial patients were treated with single-agent nivolumab in the multi-cohort phase II CheckMate 205 trial. Best overall response was determined by an independent review committee according to the 2007 International Working Group response criteria. Trial PBMCs were obtained immediately prior to nivolumab initiation (C1D1) and on therapy at cycle 2 day 1 and cycle 4 day 1. Peripheral blood was collected in 8 mL Vacutainer Cell Preparation Tubes, from which PBMCs were isolated by centrifugation and then cryopreserved.

Genomic DNA was isolated using the Qiagen DNeasy kit from unsorted PBMCs as well as from negatively selected CD4+ and CD8+ fractions. TCR beta CDR3 regions were subjected to amplification by immunoSEQ multiplex PCR with primers that anneal to V and J segments. Amplification bias was minimized using a synthetic immune receptor repertoire, and residual bias was removed computationally after sequencing. The authors' analysis ran thus. Custom Python scripts were used to quantify repertoire diversity as the Shannon entropy index. Unsorted, CD4+ and CD8+ repertoires were analyzed separately, except for combined analyses in which CD4+ and CD8+ sequences were merged in silico. Clonal expansion was defined as at least a 2-fold frequency increase after treatment relative to C1D1, with a pseudocount of 0.5 for undetected baseline clones. Singleton clones were defined as clones with 0 or 1 copy at C1D1, and non-singleton clones were defined as clones with 2 or more copies. Clones expanded in unsorted samples were assigned a CD4+, CD8+ or unknown annotation through matching of protein sequences in sorted samples from the same patient. Diversity changes from C1D1 to C4D1 were tested in paired samples using Wilcoxon tests. The source is immuneACCESS, and TCRdb retained only in-frame sequences with V and J called. Part of the clones is not carried over; for the studies checked, unresolved V genes explain less than half of this, and the remainder is unexplained. That table is the source of V, J and clone size, and D and trimming were worked out from the DNA. This sample gives tens of thousands of clones in total; 90% to 95% of them show up just once. 8% of the sample is taken by the ten largest.

The TCR comes from a human donor with classical Hodgkin lymphoma. The sequencing here drew on peripheral blood mononuclear cells (PBMCs), taken at baseline. Recombination linked TRBV28 to TRBJ2-2; 12 bases in the middle match TRBD1. Here is the DNA: TGTGCCAGCAGTTTGTTCGGGACAGGGGGCTCCGGGGAGCTGTTTTTT. Its translation reads: CASSLFGTGGSGELFF.